This passage covers 19 T cell receptor beta chains from one sample sequenced in a study of OX40 agonist ivuxolimab in advanced cancers. Measured with immunoSEQ multiplex PCR; TCRdb has only the in-frame clones, and not every one. The table records 100,000 to 130,000 clones, approximately 89% of them present only once. Sequenced here: CD4+ or CD8+ T cells sorted from blood, sampled in a trial of the OX40 agonist ivuxolimab. These receptors originate from an adult with an advanced solid tumor such as melanoma, head and neck, liver or kidney cancer.

This chain links TRBV29-1 with TRBJ2-7; no clear D gene. With 6 bases removed from V and 2 bases from J, the gap between germline ends came to 8 bases. CDR1 and CDR2 (germline): SQVTM, ANQGSEA. There are 11 residues in the CDR3. This CDR3 is CSVLGTYEQYF. DNA of the CDR3: TGCAGCGTGTTGGGTACCTACGAGCAGTACTTC.

The rearrangement uses TRBV6-1 and TRBJ2-5; 8 bases map to TRBD1. CDR1 is MNHNS, CDR2 SASEGT, per germline. J gave up 5 bases and V 2 bases, and 7 bases lay outside the gene matches. The CDR3 runs to 15 residues. The CDR3, as DNA: TGTGCCAGCAGTGAAATGACAGGGGCTCCGGAGACCCAGTACTTC. Translating it yields CASSEMTGAPETQYF.

V usage is TRBV10-1 and J usage is TRBJ2-1; possibly TRBD2 for D (5 bases). Germline-derived CDR1 and CDR2 are WNHNN and SYGVQD (reference sequence). Trimming shortened V by 7 bases and J by 9 bases, and 10 bases separated the two germline ends. The CDR3 consists of 11 residues. In DNA, the CDR3 is TGCGCCAGCACTAACGGGATTGAGCAGTTCTTC. This encodes CASTNGIEQFF.

The CDR3 is CASSWTGLYSGANVLTF. CDR3 nucleotide sequence: TGTGCCAGCAGTTGGACGGGTCTGTACTCTGGGGCCAACGTCCTGACTTTC. The chain uses TRBV5-6 and TRBJ2-6; D is unresolved. Per germline, CDR1 SGHDT and CDR2 YYEEEE. The CDR3 totals 17 residues. Trimming removed 5 bases from V and 0 bases from J, with 15 bases in between.

The chain has TRBV5-1 and TRBJ2-7, with D perhaps being TRBD1 or TRBD2 (5 bases each). Deletions cut 4 bases from V and 6 bases from J, with 20 bases between. Germline assignment: CDR1 SGHRS and CDR2 YFSETQ. The CDR3 contains 15 residues. The DNA of the CDR3 is TGCGCCAGCAGCGTCTCCGGGACGGCGGGTATCGAGCAGTACTTC. It translates to CASSVSGTAGIEQYF.

This sequence joins TRBV20-1 and TRBJ1-1; D possibly corresponds to TRBD1 (6 bases). CDR3 size: 10 residues. Deletions cut 7 bases from V and 5 bases from J, with 8 bases between. The V gene's germline CDR1 is DFQATT and CDR2 SNEGSKA (reference sequence). CDR3 DNA: TGCAGTGGGGGGGCAACTGAAGCTTTCTTT. It encodes CSGGATEAFF.

The table lists this clone with a count of one. The genes are TRBV6-5 and TRBJ2-1; 7 bases fit TRBD1. Germline V gene lookup returns CDR1 MNHEY and CDR2 SVGAGI. The CDR3 totals 13 residues. V shed 6 bases and J 6 bases; nucleotides not matched to a gene: 5. The CDR3 sequence is CASSPPGGNEQFF. The CDR3 nucleotides read TGTGCCAGCAGCCCCCCAGGGGGCAATGAGCAGTTCTTC.

The gene calls are TRBV11-2 and TRBJ1-2, with D perhaps TRBD1 (5 bases). The CDR3 sequence is 13 residues long. V lost 3 bases, J lost 14 bases, and 19 bases lay in between. Germline CDR1 is SGHAT and CDR2 is FQNNGV. Written as DNA, the CDR3 is TGTGCCAGCAGCTTTACCGGGACGCTCGTTGGGACCTTC. Residues: CASSFTGTLVGTF.

The V gene is TRBV9, the J gene TRBJ2-3, with D maybe TRBD2 (5 bases). The CDR3 loop spans 17 amino acids. Per germline, CDR1 SGDLS and CDR2 YYNGEE. Trimming took 3 bases from V and 5 from J, leaving 22 bases between them. CDR3 DNA sequence: TGTGCCAGCAGCGCCTCCGCGGAGGTTCCCTTGTTAGATACGCAGTATTTT. It encodes CASSASAEVPLLDTQYF.

In this sample, this clone turned up a few times. The chain carries TRBV7-9 and TRBJ1-1, with D maybe TRBD1 (5 bases). The germline V gene has CDR1 SEHNR and CDR2 FQNEAQ (reference sequence). The CDR3 is 16 residues long. Deletions cut 3 bases from V and 4 bases from J, with 18 bases between. CDR3 sequence: CASSFYKGGASTEAFF. The CDR3 nucleotides are TGTGCCAGCAGCTTCTATAAGGGAGGGGCGTCCACTGAAGCTTTCTTT.

V is TRBV6-1 and J is TRBJ2-1, with 14 positions matching TRBD2. The CDR3 sequence is 21 residues long. The V and J ends lost 2 bases and 4 bases, in that order; junction bases with no gene match: 16. CDR1 and CDR2 from the germline V gene are MNHNS and SASEGT. CDR3 sequence: CASSETYMGLAGVVGYNEQFF. CDR3 nucleotide sequence: TGTGCCAGCAGTGAAACATATATGGGACTAGCGGGAGTGGTAGGATACAATGAGCAGTTCTTC.

The chain couples TRBV5-6 to TRBJ2-3; weak D call: TRBD1 (7 bases). The CDR3 runs 17 residues. Trimming cost V 0 bases and J 3 bases, with 17 bases left between them. Germline V gene sequence: CDR1 SGHDT, CDR2 YYEEEE. In DNA, the CDR3 is TGTGCCAGCAGCTTGGCCCGGTCAGGGGGGAGGACAGATACGCAGTATTTT. As protein: CASSLARSGGRTDTQYF. Based on the CDR3 plus reference TRBV5-6 and TRBJ2-3, the full variable domain is DAGVTQSPTHLIKTRGQQVTLRCSPKSGHDTVSWYQQALGQGPQFIFQYYEEEERQRGNFPDRFSGHQFPNYSSELNVNALLLGDSALYLCASSLARSGGRTDTQYFGPGTRLTVL.

The rearrangement links TRBV19 to TRBJ2-3; perhaps D is TRBD1 or TRBD2 (5 bases each). V was clipped by 4 bases and J by 7 bases, with 15 bases between them. Germline-derived CDR1 and CDR2 are LNHDA and SQIVND (reference sequence). The length of the CDR3 is 14 residues. CDR3 nucleotides: TGTGCCAGTAGTACCCGGGACGGCCGGAATACGCAGTATTTT. Encoded protein: CASSTRDGRNTQYF.

J is TRBJ1-2 and V is TRBV19, with a weak D call TRBD1 (6 bases). Germline loops: CDR1 LNHDA, CDR2 SQIVND (reference sequence). The CDR3 runs 13 residues. Trimming shortened V by 5 bases and J by 7 bases, and 14 bases separated the two germline ends. The DNA for the CDR3 is TGTGCCAGTAGTCCCTCCAGGGGCACTGGCTACACCTTC. Protein: CASSPSRGTGYTF.

In DNA form, the CDR3 reads TGTGCCAGCAGCAAAGGGCGTGGGGGTCGGACAGGGTCCTACGAGCAGTACTTC. This codes for CASSKGRGGRTGSYEQYF. This chain links TRBV21-1 with TRBJ2-7; TRBD1 is the table's D call and was not checked against the DNA. TRBV21-1 has pseudogene status. The CDR3 has 18 amino acids.

The chain employs TRBV5-1 and TRBJ2-3, with 8 bases that match TRBD2. This CDR3 is 19 amino acids long. Trimming took 0 bases from V and 3 from J; bases not matched to a gene: 15. Germline-derived CDR1 and CDR2 are SGHRS and YFSETQ. This CDR3 reads CASSLEESGGFLRTDTQYF. DNA of the CDR3: TGCGCCAGCAGCTTGGAGGAGAGCGGGGGTTTTTTACGGACAGATACGCAGTATTTT.

The CDR3 DNA sequence: TGCGCCAGCAGCGCACTCCCGGGACAGGGGAATCAGCCCCAGCATTTT. Protein: CASSALPGQGNQPQHF. The chain employs TRBV5-1 and TRBJ1-5; 10 bases agree with TRBD1. The CDR3 covers 16 residues. V shed 4 bases, J shed 4 bases, and the junction held 8 bases outside the gene matches. The germline V gene encodes CDR1 SGHRS and CDR2 YFSETQ. The variable domain in full, with the rest retrieved from reference TRBV5-1 and TRBJ1-5, is KAGVTQTPRYLIKTRGQQVTLSCSPISGHRSVSWYQQTPGQGLQFLFEYFSETQRNKGNFPGRFSGRQFSNSRSEMNVSTLELGDSALYLCASSALPGQGNQPQHFGDGTRLSIL.

The J gene is TRBJ2-1, the V gene TRBV6-1; D is uncertain. Trimming shortened V by 0 bases and J by 5 bases, and 14 bases separated the two germline ends. There are 16 residues in the CDR3. The germline V gene encodes CDR1 MNHNS and CDR2 SASEGT. The CDR3, as DNA: TGTGCCAGCAGTGAAGCCTTAAAGTTCTTCGACAATGAGCAGTTCTTC. The encoded protein is CASSEALKFFDNEQFF.

The chain is built from TRBV10-2 and TRBJ2-3; perhaps TRBD2 as D (6 bases). Between the trimmed V and J ends, which lost 6 bases and 0 bases, there was a span of 13 bases. In germline, CDR1 is WSHSY, CDR2 SAAADI. There are 15 residues in the CDR3. The CDR3 DNA reads as TGCGCCAGCAGGCCGGGACTCCTTAGCACAGATACGCAGTATTTT. This sequence encodes CASRPGLLSTDTQYF.